A selection of T cell receptor beta chains follows, all from one sample in a study of cytomegalovirus exposure and HLA in healthy donors. Method: immunoSEQ multiplex PCR; TCRdb's copy keeps in-frame clones and lacks some. The table has about 90,000 clones, roughly 71% seen once. Sequencing was done on a sample of PBMCs. Receptor source: a woman aged 18-35 years in good health and CMV-seropositive. CDR3s include the opening cysteine and the closing phenylalanine or tryptophan. D genes are given only for firm matches. Where a row states a size, it is once, few, many or the class of an expanded clone; other rows omit it.

abundance	len	j_gene	d_gene	v_gene	CDR3aa	CDR3nt
-	16	TRBJ2-6	-	TRBV16	CASSRGHISGANVLTF	TGTGCCAGCAGCCGTGGACACATCTCTGGGGCCAACGTCCTGACTTTC
-	13	TRBJ2-3	-	TRBV7-3	CASSLIQGDTQYF	TGTGCCAGCAGCTTAATACAGGGAGATACGCAGTATTTT
-	15	TRBJ1-4	TRBD1	TRBV7-9	CASSLGGTGGEKLFF	TGTGCCAGCAGCTTAGGAGGAACAGGGGGGGAAAAACTGTTTTTT
-	14	TRBJ2-2	TRBD2	TRBV29-1	CSVGSGGNTGELFF	TGCAGCGTTGGAAGCGGGGGGAACACCGGGGAGCTGTTTTTT
-	14	TRBJ2-7	-	TRBV5-5	CASSLRDSSYEQYF	TGTGCCAGCAGCTTAAGAGACAGCTCCTACGAGCAGTACTTC
once	17	TRBJ1-1	TRBD1	TRBV5-1	CASSLTGTGGMNTEAFF	TGCGCCAGCAGCTTAACGGGGACAGGGGGCATGAACACTGAAGCTTTCTTT
-	15	TRBJ2-2	TRBD2	TRBV11-3	CASSSTSANTGELFF	TGTGCCAGCAGCTCCACTAGCGCTAACACCGGGGAGCTGTTTTTT
-	13	TRBJ2-1	-	TRBV19	CASSKDKRWVQFF	TGTGCCAGTAGTAAGGACAAACGGTGGGTGCAGTTCTTC
-	16	TRBJ1-3	-	TRBV19	CASSDGGRASGNTIYF	TGTGCCAGTAGTGACGGAGGCAGAGCCTCTGGAAACACCATATATTTT
few	14	TRBJ2-7	-	TRBV9	CASSVQGGIYEQYF	TGTGCCAGCAGCGTGCAGGGTGGAATTTACGAGCAGTACTTC
-	15	TRBJ2-5	TRBD1	TRBV28	CASRGAGTGLETQYF	TGTGCCAGCAGGGGAGCTGGGACAGGGCTGGAGACCCAGTACTTC
-	16	TRBJ2-3	-	TRBV11-2	CASSLAGGTGTDTQYF	TGTGCCAGCAGCTTAGCGGGCGGGACCGGCACAGATACGCAGTATTTT
-	15	TRBJ2-7	TRBD2	TRBV4-3	CASSLGLALPYEQYF	TGCGCCAGCAGCCTCGGACTAGCGCTTCCCTACGAGCAGTACTTC
-	16	TRBJ2-7	-	TRBV4-3	CASSQDLFRVNYEQYF	TGCGCCAGCAGCCAAGATCTATTCCGGGTCAACTACGAGCAGTACTTC
-	14	TRBJ1-5	-	TRBV7-9	CASSPAGGNQPQHF	TGTGCCAGCAGCCCGGCGGGGGGCAATCAGCCCCAGCATTTT
-	16	TRBJ2-2	TRBD2	TRBV7-6	CASSFPASGRAGELFF	TGTGCCAGCAGCTTTCCGGCTAGCGGGAGGGCCGGGGAGCTGTTTTTT
few	14	TRBJ2-7	-	TRBV9	CASSVGAVVYEQYF	TGTGCCAGCAGCGTAGGGGCAGTGGTCTACGAGCAGTACTTC
-	15	TRBJ1-6	-	TRBV9	CASSRRGDANSPLHF	TGTGCCAGCAGCCGGAGGGGCGATGCCAATTCACCCCTCCACTTT
few	16	TRBJ1-4	-	TRBV7-8	CASSLGYGSTNEKLFF	TGTGCCAGCAGCTTAGGATACGGTTCAACTAATGAAAAACTGTTTTTT
few	11	TRBJ1-2	-	TRBV7-2	CASSFSYGYTF	TGTGCCAGCAGCTTCAGCTATGGCTACACCTTC
-	14	TRBJ2-1	TRBD2	TRBV5-4	CASSLLAGRNEQFF	TGTGCCAGCAGCTTGCTAGCGGGGAGGAATGAGCAGTTCTTC
few	13	TRBJ2-5	-	TRBV7-2	CASTPRWQETQYF	TGTGCCAGCACTCCTCGGTGGCAAGAGACCCAGTACTTC
-	15	TRBJ2-1	TRBD2	TRBV5-6	CASSSTSGRENEQFF	TGTGCCAGCAGCTCGACTAGCGGGAGGGAGAATGAGCAGTTCTTC
-	15	TRBJ1-1	TRBD1	TRBV19	CASSIVGGARTEAFF	TGTGCCAGTAGTATAGTAGGGGGCGCGAGAACTGAAGCTTTCTTT
-	13	TRBJ2-7	-	TRBV15	CATSMGISYEQYF	TGTGCCACCAGCATGGGCATCTCCTACGAGCAGTACTTC
-	13	TRBJ2-2	-	TRBV5-1	CASSDRQAGELFF	TGCGCCAGCAGCGACCGACAGGCCGGGGAGCTGTTTTTT
-	17	TRBJ2-2	TRBD1	TRBV19	CASSIDGTGGVTGELFF	TGTGCCAGTAGTATTGATGGGACAGGGGGCGTCACCGGGGAGCTGTTTTTT
-	14	TRBJ2-2	-	TRBV7-2	CASSPLGRTGELFF	TGTGCCAGCAGCCCCTTGGGGCGGACCGGGGAGCTGTTTTTT